A selection of T cell receptor beta chains follows, all from one sample in a study of blood T cell repertoires in COVID-19. This table comes from immunoSEQ multiplex PCR, and its TCRdb copy is limited to in-frame clones, with some not included. The data hold about 230,000 clones, with over 70% observed a single time. The sequencing sample was made of peripheral blood. The receptors shown here come from a man aged 35-49 years with acute or convalescent COVID-19. Both conserved end residues are part of each CDR3.

v_call	j_call	cdr3_length	cdr3_aa
TRBV16	TRBJ1-6	15	CASSHPGQGTRPLHF
TRBV5-1	TRBJ2-7	16	CASSLDFTGISYEQYF
TRBV28	TRBJ1-2	15	CASSSNLRTGSGDTF
TRBV18	TRBJ1-2	18	CASSPQPGQQTRGNGYTF
TRBV6-6	TRBJ2-5	15	CASSPGLAGLETQYF
TRBV19	TRBJ2-5	13	CASSIAGSETQYF
TRBV6-5	TRBJ2-7	15	CAGGTSGRGSYEQYF
TRBV20-1	TRBJ2-3	11	CSASGVDTQYF
TRBV2	TRBJ1-2	15	CASRLKGMPLRGYTF
TRBV19	TRBJ1-5	15	CASSPAQGRHQPQHF
TRBV5-8	TRBJ1-2	14	CASSLQGADYGYTF
TRBV19	TRBJ2-2	17	CASSSGATSGWTGELFF
TRBV9	TRBJ1-4	16	CASSVEGGGSHEKLFF
TRBV12-3/TRBV12-4	TRBJ2-1	13	CASSDSQMDEQFF
TRBV5-1	TRBJ1-2	17	CASSKNTGRKANYGYTF
TRBV20-1	TRBJ2-1	15	CSASLVSASYNEQFF
TRBV6-2/TRBV6-3	TRBJ2-7	15	CASTPGGQGGYEQYF
TRBV5-1	TRBJ1-2	13	CASSPREVDGYTF
TRBV6-2/TRBV6-3	TRBJ2-2	14	CASSWGLLVGELFF
TRBV10-3	TRBJ2-7	14	CAISGTSGSYEQYF
TRBV29-1	TRBJ2-2	14	CSAVGQGDTGELFF
TRBV5-1	TRBJ1-4	15	CASSLRGTGGEKLFF
TRBV19	TRBJ2-1	15	CASSRGGVPRDEQFF
TRBV9	TRBJ2-7	15	CASSVQPASSYEQYF
TRBV18	TRBJ1-4	16	CASSPAGGLANEKLFF
TRBV6-1	TRBJ1-5	18	CASSGGQGRPYSNQPQHF
TRBV19	TRBJ2-1	13	CASRVQGADEQFF
TRBV2	TRBJ2-1	16	CASNEGVGGLDNEQFF
TRBV19	TRBJ2-1	19	CASRQEFSPGLSSYNEQFF
TRBV12-3/TRBV12-4	TRBJ2-7	13	CASSLLAYYEQYF
TRBV11-3	TRBJ2-1	15	CASSLRRQTSNEQFF
TRBV18	TRBJ1-4	14	CASSSQGSDEKLFF
TRBV6-4	TRBJ1-1	13	CASSDVEGTEAFF
TRBV18	TRBJ1-2	16	CASSPRWVQGFYGYTF
TRBV4-2	TRBJ2-1	17	CASSQATSARYNNEQFF
TRBV6-5	TRBJ2-2	14	CASAQGAGTGELFF
TRBV7-8	TRBJ2-7	14	CASSTRSDGSSAYF
TRBV6-5	TRBJ1-4	15	CASRTPDRPNEKLFF
TRBV5-5	TRBJ2-2	18	CASSLGLAGGGGTGELFF
TRBV7-2	TRBJ1-6	14	CATSPDGGGPPLHF
TRBV27	TRBJ2-1	12	CASSSGFGKQFF
TRBV6-5	TRBJ1-2	14	CASSYSGPGDGYTF
TRBV5-4	TRBJ1-6	14	CASSSRRSQSPLHF
TRBV10-3	TRBJ1-1	14	CAISTGTGSTEAFF
TRBV29-1	TRBJ1-1	16	CSVEDSTGTVNTEAFF
TRBV10-3	TRBJ1-2	14	CAINPAGGEYGYTF
TRBV5-5	TRBJ1-5	15	CASSPIGGGNQPQHF
TRBV5-1	TRBJ1-1	13	CASSGEGGTEAFF
TRBV29-1	TRBJ1-5	13	CSVAQGAWQPQHF
TRBV6-4	TRBJ2-1	19	CASSARGLAGGSSYNEQFF
TRBV7-8	TRBJ1-1	15	CASSFSRGGSTEAFF
TRBV27	TRBJ2-4	11	CASRQGQGEYF
TRBV6-2/TRBV6-3	TRBJ2-1	14	CASSYSLAGGEQFF
TRBV7-9	TRBJ2-1	14	CASSLAGTRNEQFF
TRBV14	TRBJ2-7	16	CASSPTFNRQLVVQYF
TRBV7-9	TRBJ2-7	15	CASSLLTAHSYEQYF
TRBV6-5	TRBJ2-4	11	CASSYANIQYF
TRBV9	TRBJ2-1	14	CASSVGLARNEQFF
TRBV29-1	TRBJ1-2	12	CSVEGEDYGYTF
TRBV2	TRBJ2-1	15	CASRGLAGGPNEQFF